The clone carrying this TCR beta chain was seen ten or more times. Antigen: not known. Germline V CDR1 and CDR2: SGHKS, YYEKEE (reference sequence). The ends lost 4 bases at V and 2 bases at J; junction bases unmatched: 5. The CDR3 loop spans 16 amino acids. Using its own MiXCR run on the RACE reads, TCRdb lists one record per CDR3 protein. Of under 130,000 distinct CDR3 sequences in the sample, approximately 10% were seen once. Sample time point: patch test 1, 2 weeks after DPC sensitization. Indicated treatment: therapeutic diphenylcyclopropenone sensitization with weekly scalp DPC. This specimen comes from a study of human T cells and chemical hapten exposure. Overall study context: Small differences in pooled library volume mainly drove the variation in TCR yields per sample. General observations from the study: There were significantly more large CDR3 similarity clusters among expanded TCRs than among controls.

The input for sequencing was whole blood, taken in connection with sensitization to the hapten diphenylcyclopropenone (DPC). The clonotype originates from a woman between 40 and 50 years old with alopecia areata. Some clones in this sample may be carry-over from other donors' samples. The V gene is TRBV5-5, the J gene TRBJ2-3, with 12 bases matching TRBD2. CDR3 sequence reads: CASSAGLAGSTDTQYF. The DNA of the CDR3 is TGTGCCAGCAGCGCCGGACTAGCGGGGTCCACAGATACGCAGTATTTT.